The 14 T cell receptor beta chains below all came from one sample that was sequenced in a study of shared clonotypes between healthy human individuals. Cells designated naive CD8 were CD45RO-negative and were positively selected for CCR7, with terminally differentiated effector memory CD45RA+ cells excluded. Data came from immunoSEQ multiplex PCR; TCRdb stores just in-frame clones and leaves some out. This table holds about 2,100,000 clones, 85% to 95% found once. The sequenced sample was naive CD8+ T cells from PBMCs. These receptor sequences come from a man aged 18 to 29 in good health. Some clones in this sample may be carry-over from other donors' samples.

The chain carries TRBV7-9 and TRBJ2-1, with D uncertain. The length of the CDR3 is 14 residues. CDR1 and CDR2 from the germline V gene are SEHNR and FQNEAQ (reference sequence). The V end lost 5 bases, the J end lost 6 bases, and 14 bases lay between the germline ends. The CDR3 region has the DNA TGTGCCAGCAGCCCCCCAGCAAGGCCCAATGAGCAGTTCTTC. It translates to CASSPPARPNEQFF.

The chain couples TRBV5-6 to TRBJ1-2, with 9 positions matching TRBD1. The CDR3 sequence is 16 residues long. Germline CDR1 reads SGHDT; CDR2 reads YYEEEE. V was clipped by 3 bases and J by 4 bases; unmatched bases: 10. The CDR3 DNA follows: TGTGCCAGCAGCTGGGGACAGGGCCCGTTGGGCTATGGCTACACCTTC. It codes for CASSWGQGPLGYGYTF.

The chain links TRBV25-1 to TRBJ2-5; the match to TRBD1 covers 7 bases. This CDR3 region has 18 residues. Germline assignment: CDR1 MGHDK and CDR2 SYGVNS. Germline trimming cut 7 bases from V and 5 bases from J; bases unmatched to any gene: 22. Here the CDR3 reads CASTDGYGTAGDSETQYF. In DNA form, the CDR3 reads TGTGCCAGCACCGATGGTTATGGAACCGCAGGGGACAGCGAGACCCAGTACTTC.

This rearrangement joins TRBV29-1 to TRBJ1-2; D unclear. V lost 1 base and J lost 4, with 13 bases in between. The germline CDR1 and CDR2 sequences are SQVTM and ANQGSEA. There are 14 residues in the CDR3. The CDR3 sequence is CSVEALGIVYGYTF. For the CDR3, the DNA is TGCAGCGTTGAAGCACTCGGGATCGTCTATGGCTACACCTTC.

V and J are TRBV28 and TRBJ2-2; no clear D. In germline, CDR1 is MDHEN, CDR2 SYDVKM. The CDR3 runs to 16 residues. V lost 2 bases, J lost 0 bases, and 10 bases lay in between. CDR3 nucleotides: TGTGCCAGCAGTTTAACTGTTCTAACGAACACCGGGGAGCTGTTTTTT. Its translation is CASSLTVLTNTGELFF. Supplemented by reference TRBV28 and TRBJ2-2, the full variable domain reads DVKVTQSSRYLVKRTGEKVFLECVQDMDHENMFWYRQDPGLGLRLIYFSYDVKMKEKGDIPEGYSVSREKKERFSLILESASTNQTSMYLCASSLTVLTNTGELFFGEGSRLTVL.

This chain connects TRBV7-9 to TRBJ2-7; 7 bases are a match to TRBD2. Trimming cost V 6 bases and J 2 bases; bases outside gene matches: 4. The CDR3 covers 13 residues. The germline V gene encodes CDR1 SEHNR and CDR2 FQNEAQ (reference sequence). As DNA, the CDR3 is TGTGCCAGCAGGGGAGCGGGAACCTACGAGCAGTACTTC. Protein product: CASRGAGTYEQYF.

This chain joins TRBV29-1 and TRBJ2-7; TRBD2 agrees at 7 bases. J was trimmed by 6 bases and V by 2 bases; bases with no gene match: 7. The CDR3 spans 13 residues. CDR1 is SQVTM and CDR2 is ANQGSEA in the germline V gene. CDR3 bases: TGCAGCGTTGAATGGACTAGTCTGGGCGAGCAGTACTTC. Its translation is CSVEWTSLGEQYF.

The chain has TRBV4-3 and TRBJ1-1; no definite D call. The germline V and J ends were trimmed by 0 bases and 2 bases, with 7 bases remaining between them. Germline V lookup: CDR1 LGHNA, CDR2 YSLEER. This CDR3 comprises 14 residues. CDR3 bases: TGCGCCAGCAGCCAAGACCACCTCAACACTGAAGCTTTCTTT. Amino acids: CASSQDHLNTEAFF.

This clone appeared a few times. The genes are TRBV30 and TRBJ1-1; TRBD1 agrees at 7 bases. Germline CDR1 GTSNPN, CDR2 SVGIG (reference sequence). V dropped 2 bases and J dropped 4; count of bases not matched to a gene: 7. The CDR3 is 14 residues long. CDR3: CAWSLTGVGTEAFF. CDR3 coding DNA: TGTGCCTGGAGTCTAACAGGGGTTGGCACTGAAGCTTTCTTT.

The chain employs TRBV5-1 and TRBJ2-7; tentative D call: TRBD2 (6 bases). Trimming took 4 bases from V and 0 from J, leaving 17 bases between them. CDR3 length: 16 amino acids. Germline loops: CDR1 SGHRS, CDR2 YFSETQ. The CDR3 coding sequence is TGCGCCAGCAGCCCAATGAACCTAGCGCTCTCCTACGAGCAGTACTTC. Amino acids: CASSPMNLALSYEQYF.

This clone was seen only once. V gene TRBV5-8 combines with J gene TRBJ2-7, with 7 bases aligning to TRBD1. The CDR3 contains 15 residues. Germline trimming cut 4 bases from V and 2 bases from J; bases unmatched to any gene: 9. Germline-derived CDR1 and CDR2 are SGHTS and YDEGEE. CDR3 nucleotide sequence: TGTGCCAGCAGCGACGGGACAGTCAACCCCTACGAGCAGTACTTC. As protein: CASSDGTVNPYEQYF.

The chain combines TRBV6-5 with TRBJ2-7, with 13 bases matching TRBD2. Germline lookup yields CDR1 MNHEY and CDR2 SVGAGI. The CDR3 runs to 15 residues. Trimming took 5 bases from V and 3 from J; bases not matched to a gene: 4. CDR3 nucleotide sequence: TGTGCCAGCAGTCAATGGACTAGCGGGAGCTACGAGCAGTACTTC. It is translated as CASSQWTSGSYEQYF.

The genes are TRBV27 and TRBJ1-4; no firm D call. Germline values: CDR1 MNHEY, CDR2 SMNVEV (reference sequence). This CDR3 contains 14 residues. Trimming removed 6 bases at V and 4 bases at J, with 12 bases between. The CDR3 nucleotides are TGTGCCAGCAGCGCACTGACTGATAATGAAAAACTGTTTTTT. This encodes CASSALTDNEKLFF. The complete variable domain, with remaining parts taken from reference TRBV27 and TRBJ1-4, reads EAQVTQNPRYLITVTGKKLTVTCSQNMNHEYMSWYRQDPGLGLRQIYYSMNVEVTDKGDVPEGYKVSRKEKRNFPLILESPSPNQTSLYFCASSALTDNEKLFFGSGTQLSVL.

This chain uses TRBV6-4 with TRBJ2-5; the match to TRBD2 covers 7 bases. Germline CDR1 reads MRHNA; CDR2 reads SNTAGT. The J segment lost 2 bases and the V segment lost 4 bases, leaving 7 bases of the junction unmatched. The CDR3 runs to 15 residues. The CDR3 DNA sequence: TGTGCCAGCAGTGGGAACGGGACTACTCAAGAGACCCAGTACTTC. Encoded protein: CASSGNGTTQETQYF.